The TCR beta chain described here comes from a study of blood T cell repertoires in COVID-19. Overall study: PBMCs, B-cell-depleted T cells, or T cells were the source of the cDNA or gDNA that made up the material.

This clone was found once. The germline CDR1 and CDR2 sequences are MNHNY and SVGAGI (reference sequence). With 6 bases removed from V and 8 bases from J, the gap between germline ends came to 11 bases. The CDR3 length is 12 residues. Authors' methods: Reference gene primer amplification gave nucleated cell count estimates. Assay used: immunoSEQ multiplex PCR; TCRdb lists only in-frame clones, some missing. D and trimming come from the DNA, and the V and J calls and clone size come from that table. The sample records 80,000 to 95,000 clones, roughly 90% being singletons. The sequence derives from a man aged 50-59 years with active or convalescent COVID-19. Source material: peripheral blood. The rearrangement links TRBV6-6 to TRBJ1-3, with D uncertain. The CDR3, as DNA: TGTGCCAGCAGCTCTGACGGGGACACCATATATTTT. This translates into CASSSDGDTIYF.